The clone carrying this T cell receptor beta chain was detected ten times or more. With listed TCR primers and previously described methods, bulk TCR libraries were prepared. TCRdb ran MiXCR on the PCR reads and lists one entry per CDR3 protein. The sample lists 50,000 to 75,000 distinct CDR3 sequences; 15% to 20% were seen once. The data belong to a study of molecular identifiers for immune sequencing clone quantification. CDR1 is SQVTM and CDR2 is ANQGSEA in the germline V gene. The CDR3 runs 13 residues. V was clipped by 2 bases and J by 1 base, with 8 bases between them. This TCR was recovered from a human donor in good health. Some libraries in this study had Jurkat cell RNA spiked in. The chain recombines TRBV29-1 with TRBJ1-2; TRBD1 might be the D (6 bases). The sequenced sample consisted of naive CD8+ T cells from blood, with Jurkat cell RNA spiked in. Subset: FACS-sorted CD8+CD4-CCR7+CD45RA+ naive T cells. The CDR3 loop is CSVENRVNYGYTF. The CDR3 DNA reads TGCAGCGTTGAAAACAGGGTTAACTATGGCTACACCTTC. Looking up the rest from reference TRBV29-1 and TRBJ1-2 gives the full variable domain: SAVISQKPSRDICQRGTSLTIQCQVDSQVTMMFWYRQQPGQSLTLIATANQGSEATYESGFVIDKFPISRPNLTFSTLTVSNMSPEDSSIYLCSVENRVNYGYTFGSGTRLTVV.